These 30 T cell receptor beta chains were sequenced from one sample in a study of blood T cell repertoires in COVID-19. The assay was immunoSEQ multiplex PCR, and TCRdb's table has in-frame clones only and misses some. Seen here are more than 150,000 clones, approximately 87% observed once, and the top ten hold 20% to 25%. The source material was peripheral blood. The receptors here all came from a man between 70 and 80 years old with active or convalescent COVID-19.

The chain carries TRBV28 and TRBJ1-5; 11 positions agree with TRBD1. The CDR3 covers 16 residues. Losses at the gene ends were 7 bases for V and 3 bases for J; bases not matched to a gene: 8. Germline CDR1 is MDHEN and CDR2 is SYDVKM. CDR3 residues: CASMIWGQGDNQPQHF. The CDR3 DNA sequence: TGTGCCAGCATGATTTGGGGACAGGGGGACAATCAGCCCCAGCATTTT.

The J gene is TRBJ2-5, the V gene TRBV4-1, with unresolved D. Germline-derived CDR1 and CDR2 are MGHRA and YSYEKL. The CDR3 covers 13 residues. V shed 1 base and J shed 2 bases, with 5 bases lying between them. The CDR3 region has the DNA TGCGCCAGCAGCCAAGTCAGACAAGAGACCCAGTACTTC. It is translated as CASSQVRQETQYF.

The chain links TRBV13 to TRBJ2-1; perhaps TRBD1 as D (5 bases). The CDR3 contains 12 residues. The ends were cut back, 5 bases at V and 6 bases at J, with 8 bases in the middle. Per the germline V gene, CDR1 is PRHDT and CDR2 is FYEKMQ (reference sequence). The CDR3, as DNA: TGTGCCAGCAGCCGACAGTCCAATGAGCAGTTCTTC. Its protein product is CASSRQSNEQFF.

This chain connects TRBV9 to TRBJ1-3, with 8 bases identical to TRBD1. J lost 0 bases, V lost 0 bases, and 5 bases had no gene match. The germline CDR1 and CDR2 sequences are SGDLS and YYNGEE. The CDR3 totals 17 residues. The CDR3 loop is CASSVVGQALSGNTIYF. CDR3 DNA: TGTGCCAGCAGCGTAGTGGGACAGGCCCTCTCTGGAAACACCATATATTTT. Supplemented by reference TRBV9 and TRBJ1-3, the full variable domain reads DSGVTQTPKHLITATGQRVTLRCSPRSGDLSVYWYQQSLDQGLQFLIQYYNGEERAKGNILERFSAQQFPDLHSELNLSSLELGDSALYFCASSVVGQALSGNTIYFGEGSWLTVV.

The chain combines TRBV3-1 (or the pseudogene TRBV3-2) with TRBJ1-2; D possibly corresponds to TRBD1 (5 bases). CDR3 size: 15 residues. V dropped 0 bases and J dropped 4 bases, with 12 bases sitting between them. CDR1 LGHDT and CDR2 YNNKEL come from the germline V gene (reference sequence). CDR3 amino acids: CASSQDGAGPYGYTF. CDR3 in DNA: TGTGCCAGCAGCCAAGATGGGGCAGGGCCCTATGGCTACACCTTC.

This clone was observed a few times. CDR3 DNA: TGTGCCAGCAGTTTCGCGACAGGCTACGAGCAGTACTTC. As protein: CASSFATGYEQYF. The rearrangement links TRBV28 to TRBJ2-7, with D tentatively TRBD1 (6 bases). V was trimmed by 3 bases and J by 3 bases, leaving 9 bases between them. The CDR3 covers 13 residues. Per germline, CDR1 MDHEN and CDR2 SYDVKM. The complete variable domain, with remaining parts taken from reference TRBV28 and TRBJ2-7, reads DVKVTQSSRYLVKRTGEKVFLECVQDMDHENMFWYRQDPGLGLRLIYFSYDVKMKEKGDIPEGYSVSREKKERFSLILESASTNQTSMYLCASSFATGYEQYFGPGTRLTVT.

This sequence joins TRBV27 and TRBJ1-2, with TRBD1 matching 10 bases. Trimming removed 6 bases from V and 4 bases from J; junction bases left unmatched: 5. There are 14 residues in the CDR3. Germline values: CDR1 MNHEY, CDR2 SMNVEV (reference sequence). The DNA of the CDR3 is TGTGCCAGCAGCCACCGGACAGGGGGCTATGGCTACACCTTC. The encoded protein is CASSHRTGGYGYTF.

The V gene is TRBV9, the J gene TRBJ2-2, with 7 bases lining up with TRBD1. Germline lookup yields CDR1 SGDLS and CDR2 YYNGEE. CDR3 length: 16 residues. Trimming removed 2 bases from V and 4 bases from J; junction bases left unmatched: 8. The CDR3 protein is CASSVRTGPGTGELFF. The CDR3 DNA sequence: TGTGCCAGCAGCGTGCGGACAGGACCGGGCACCGGGGAGCTGTTTTTT.

In this sample, this clone turned up once. The V and J genes are TRBV7-2 and TRBJ2-6, with D possibly TRBD1 on 6 matching bases. The CDR3 contains 16 residues. The V end was cut by 8 bases, the J end by 0 bases, with 14 bases between. Looked up from germline, CDR1 is SGHTA and CDR2 is FQGNSA. For the CDR3, the DNA is TGTGCCAGCTCCCGGGACACCTACTCTGGGGCCAACGTCCTGACTTTC. Translating it yields CASSRDTYSGANVLTF.

The chain combines TRBV4-3 with TRBJ1-2, with a tentative D call TRBD1 (5 bases). CDR1 and CDR2 from the germline V gene are LGHNA and YSLEER. The CDR3 length is 14 residues. Trimming pared 0 bases from V and 5 bases from J, leaving 10 bases between. The CDR3, as DNA: TGCGCCAGCAGCCAAGATAGGACAAGTTATGGCTACACCTTC. Residues: CASSQDRTSYGYTF.

This clone was detected only a few times. The chain links TRBV4-3 to TRBJ1-3; possible D gene TRBD1, 5 bases. Germline V CDR1 and CDR2: LGHNA, YSLEER. V lost 0 bases and J lost 1, with 13 bases in between. The CDR3 has 17 residues. The CDR3 DNA sequence: TGCGCCAGCAGCCAAGATCGCGGGGCCGCATCTGGAAACACCATATATTTT. Amino acid sequence: CASSQDRGAASGNTIYF.

The chain has TRBV29-1 and TRBJ1-5, with a weak D call TRBD1 (5 bases). Between the trimmed V and J ends, which lost 4 bases and 10 bases, there was a span of 20 bases. In germline, CDR1 is SQVTM, CDR2 ANQGSEA. CDR3 length: 14 residues. As DNA, the CDR3 is TGCAGCGTTGGCTCCGGACAAGCTAGCGGACCCCAGCATTTT. Translated, it gives CSVGSGQASGPQHF. Filled out from reference TRBV29-1 and TRBJ1-5, the complete variable domain reads SAVISQKPSRDICQRGTSLTIQCQVDSQVTMMFWYRQQPGQSLTLIATANQGSEATYESGFVIDKFPISRPNLTFSTLTVSNMSPEDSSIYLCSVGSGQASGPQHFGDGTRLSIL.

The rearrangement links TRBV2 to TRBJ2-1, with 9 bases that match TRBD2. CDR3 length: 13 residues. Looked up from germline, CDR1 is SNHLY and CDR2 is FYNNEI. The ends lost 6 bases at V and 10 bases at J; junction bases unmatched: 7. CDR3 residues: CASSLLAGREQFF. The DNA for the CDR3 is TGTGCCAGCAGCCTCCTAGCGGGGAGGGAGCAGTTCTTC.

The V gene is TRBV6-2 or TRBV6-3, the J gene TRBJ2-3, with 10 bases aligning to TRBD2. V lost 0 bases and J lost 0; bases outside the gene matches: 12. The CDR3 contains 20 residues. The V gene's germline CDR1 is MNHEY and CDR2 SVGEGT. In nucleotides, the CDR3 is TGTGCCAGCAGTTACTCGGCCAGCGGGAGGGCCGTATCTAGCACAGATACGCAGTATTTT. Residues: CASSYSASGRAVSSTDTQYF.

V is TRBV11-2 and J is TRBJ2-2; 8 bases are shared with TRBD1. CDR3 length: 15 amino acids. The V segment lost 5 bases and the J segment 8 bases; nucleotides outside the gene matches: 10. Per germline, CDR1 SGHAT and CDR2 FQNNGV. The DNA for the CDR3 is TGTGCCAGCAGCCCGGACAGGGTGCGTACGGGGGAGCTGTTTTTT. Amino acid sequence: CASSPDRVRTGELFF.

The chain joins TRBV18 to TRBJ1-2; D is perhaps TRBD1 (5 bases). Germline values: CDR1 KGHSH, CDR2 LQKENI. V was clipped by 4 bases and J by 5 bases, with 5 bases between them. The CDR3 consists of 11 residues. Here the CDR3 DNA reads TGTGCCAGCTCACAGGGGTATGGCTACACCTTC. Protein product: CASSQGYGYTF.

This chain uses TRBV4-1 with TRBJ1-4, with 8 bases that match TRBD1. With 1 base clipped from V and 8 bases from J, the junction kept 6 bases outside the gene matches. The V gene's germline CDR1 is MGHRA and CDR2 YSYEKL. The CDR3 sequence is 15 residues long. CDR3 sequence (DNA): TGCGCCAGCAGCCAAGTTGGACAGGGTAAAGAAAAACTGTTTTTT. Protein product: CASSQVGQGKEKLFF.

V and J are TRBV7-9 and TRBJ2-1; 8 positions agree with TRBD2. This CDR3 is built from 16 residues. CDR1 and CDR2 from the germline V gene are SEHNR and FQNEAQ (reference sequence). The V and J ends lost 5 bases and 8 bases, in that order; junction bases with no gene match: 14. As DNA, the CDR3 is TGTGCCAGCAGCCCTCCCGGGGGGGAATCTCCGGATGAGCAGTTCTTC. As protein: CASSPPGGESPDEQFF.

The CDR3 region has the DNA TGTGCCAGCAGGCGACAGGGGGAGAGCGCTGAGCAGTTCTTC. Its protein is CASRRQGESAEQFF. The chain has TRBV5-5 and TRBJ2-1; TRBD1 matches at 9 bases. Germline assignment: CDR1 SGHKS and CDR2 YYEKEE (reference sequence). V gave up 5 bases and J gave up 9 bases; unmatched junction bases: 9. This CDR3 contains 14 residues.

In its sample, this clone was seen once. V gene TRBV2 combines with J gene TRBJ1-6; 7 positions agree with TRBD1. The V segment lost 6 bases and the J segment 6 bases; nucleotides outside the gene matches: 8. This CDR3 is 15 amino acids long. Germline-derived CDR1 and CDR2 are SNHLY and FYNNEI. The CDR3, as DNA: TGTGCCAGCAGCAAAGGGGGGACAGCTAATTCACCCCTCCACTTT. It specifies CASSKGGTANSPLHF.

The rearrangement links TRBV29-1 to TRBJ1-4, with a tentative D call TRBD1 (5 bases). Germline CDR1 is SQVTM and CDR2 is ANQGSEA. V gave up 3 bases and J gave up 7 bases, with 12 bases separating them. The CDR3 spans 13 residues. The CDR3: CSVDEGETEKLFF. The CDR3 DNA reads as TGCAGCGTTGATGAAGGGGAAACTGAAAAACTGTTTTTT.

This sequence joins TRBV7-2 and TRBJ2-1, with 9 bases identical to TRBD2. CDR3 length: 13 amino acids. Germline CDR1 and CDR2: SGHTA and FQGNSA. After removal of 6 bases from V and 8 bases from J, the junction contained 5 bases not matched to a gene. In DNA, the CDR3 is TGTGCCAGCAGTCCACTAGCGGGCCATGAGCAGTTCTTC. It codes for CASSPLAGHEQFF.

The rearrangement uses TRBV24-1 and TRBJ2-3; TRBD2 matches at 11 bases. This CDR3 is 18 amino acids long. J gave up 3 bases and V 3 bases, and 10 bases lay outside the gene matches. CDR1 and CDR2 (germline): KGHDR, SFDVKD. The CDR3 protein is CATSDNRASGRSTDTQYF. CDR3 sequence (DNA): TGTGCCACCAGTGATAATAGGGCTAGCGGGAGGTCTACAGATACGCAGTATTTT.

About this clone itself: Compared with germline, one end of the junction differs, possibly owing to a read error. This chain links TRBV7-2 with TRBJ2-2, with 7 bases matching TRBD1. The CDR3 is 15 amino acids. Germline V CDR1 and CDR2: SGHTA, FQGNSA. DNA for the CDR3: TGTGCCAGCAGTTTAGACAGGGCTAACACCGGGGAGCTGTTTTTT. Protein: CASSLDRANTGELFF.

The chain couples TRBV5-1 to TRBJ2-4; 12 positions match TRBD1. The CDR3 is 17 amino acids. Germline V CDR1 and CDR2: SGHRS, YFSETQ. J was trimmed by 3 bases and V by 4 bases; bases with no gene match: 8. CDR3 nucleotides: TGCGCCAGCAGCCCCTGGGGACAGGGGGCCCTCAAAAACATTCAGTACTTC. Translating gives CASSPWGQGALKNIQYF.

This chain uses TRBV19 with TRBJ1-2; no firm D call. Per the germline V gene, CDR1 is LNHDA and CDR2 is SQIVND (reference sequence). V lost 3 bases and J 4 bases, leaving 6 bases between the germline ends. CDR3 length: 12 amino acids. CDR3: CASSIRGYGYTF. CDR3 DNA: TGTGCCAGTAGTATCCGGGGCTATGGCTACACCTTC.

V and J are TRBV9 and TRBJ1-6, with 7 positions matching TRBD1. The CDR3 spans 14 residues. Germline V gene lookup returns CDR1 SGDLS and CDR2 YYNGEE. V dropped 6 bases and J dropped 6; count of bases not matched to a gene: 6. For the CDR3, the DNA is TGTGCCAGCACCCGGACAGGAGCTAATTCACCCCTCCACTTT. The encoded protein is CASTRTGANSPLHF.

The chain employs TRBV6-2 or TRBV6-3 and TRBJ1-5, with 11 nucleotides matching TRBD1. Germline V gives CDR1 MNHEY, CDR2 SVGEGT. This CDR3 is 16 amino acids long. Trimming removed 4 bases from V and 7 bases from J; junction bases left unmatched: 9. CDR3 in amino acids: CASSSLGQGVRQPQHF. CDR3 DNA sequence: TGTGCCAGCAGTTCGCTGGGACAGGGGGTTAGACAGCCCCAGCATTTT.

The V gene is TRBV29-1, the J gene TRBJ1-2; TRBD1 is a possible D gene (5 bases). CDR3 size: 12 residues. Trimming removed 6 bases at V and 2 bases at J, with 10 bases between. CDR1 SQVTM and CDR2 ANQGSEA come from the germline V gene. The CDR3 spells CSVKRQNYGYTF. The CDR3 DNA is TGCAGCGTAAAAAGACAGAACTATGGCTACACCTTC.

The chain carries TRBV28 and TRBJ2-1; 7 bases are shared with TRBD1. This CDR3 has 13 residues. Germline V lookup: CDR1 MDHEN, CDR2 SYDVKM. V dropped 5 bases and J dropped 7; count of bases not matched to a gene: 5. The CDR3 DNA reads as TGTGCCAGCAGTGTGGACAGGACGAATGAGCAGTTCTTC. It translates to CASSVDRTNEQFF.